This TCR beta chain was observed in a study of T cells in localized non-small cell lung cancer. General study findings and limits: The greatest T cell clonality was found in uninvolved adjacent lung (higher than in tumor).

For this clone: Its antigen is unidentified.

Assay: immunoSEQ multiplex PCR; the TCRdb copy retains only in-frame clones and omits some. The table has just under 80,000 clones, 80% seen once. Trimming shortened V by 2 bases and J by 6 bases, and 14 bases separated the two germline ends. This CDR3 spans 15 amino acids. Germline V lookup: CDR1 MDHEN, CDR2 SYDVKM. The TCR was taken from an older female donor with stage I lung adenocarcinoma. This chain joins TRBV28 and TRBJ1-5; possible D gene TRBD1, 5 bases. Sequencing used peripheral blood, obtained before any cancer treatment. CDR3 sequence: CASSLGGGVIQPQHF. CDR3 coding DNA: TGTGCCAGCAGTTTAGGGGGAGGTGTGATTCAGCCCCAGCATTTT. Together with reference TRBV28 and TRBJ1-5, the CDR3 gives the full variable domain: DVKVTQSSRYLVKRTGEKVFLECVQDMDHENMFWYRQDPGLGLRLIYFSYDVKMKEKGDIPEGYSVSREKKERFSLILESASTNQTSMYLCASSLGGGVIQPQHFGDGTRLSIL.